This is a list of T cell receptor beta chains from one sample in a study of blood T cells in healthy people across ages. TCRdb re-analysed the 5' RACE reads in MiXCR, keeping a single row per CDR3 protein. The table records more than 650,000 distinct CDR3 sequences, 20% to 25% of them present only once. Sequencing input: blood. The receptors come from a man aged 65-85 years in good health. The CDR3 runs from the conserved cysteine through the conserved F or W. Each record gives: J gene, D gene, clone size, V gene, CDR3 protein, CDR3 DNA. D genes are given only for firm matches. Not every row has a clone size; where given, it reads once, few, many or a size class.

TRBJ1-1	-	few	TRBV12-3/TRBV12-4	CASRPGTWGAEAFF	TGTGCCAGCAGACCCGGTACCTGGGGGGCTGAAGCTTTCTTT
TRBJ2-1	TRBD1	few	TRBV19	CASSIKGQGTNEQFF	TGTGCCAGTAGTATAAAAGGACAGGGGACAAATGAGCAGTTCTTC
TRBJ1-5	-	-	TRBV5-1	CASSSDGDQPQHF	TGCGCCAGCAGTTCGGACGGTGATCAGCCCCAGCATTTT
TRBJ1-1	-	-	TRBV29-1	CSVDKGRDAFF	TGCAGCGTTGATAAGGGTCGCGACGCTTTCTTT
TRBJ2-3	TRBD2	few	TRBV5-1	CASSPNSGRGTDTQYF	TGCGCCAGCAGCCCAAATAGCGGGAGGGGCACAGATACGCAGTATTTT
TRBJ1-1	-	-	TRBV29-1	CSVFRNTEAFF	TGCAGCGTATTCAGGAACACTGAAGCTTTCTTT
TRBJ2-3	-	-	TRBV20-1	CSASDRTDTQYF	TGCAGTGCTTCGGACAGAACAGATACGCAGTATTTT
TRBJ2-3	TRBD2	few	TRBV7-8	CASIYGLAGTDTQYF	TGTGCCAGCATCTACGGACTAGCGGGCACAGATACGCAGTATTTT
TRBJ2-5	-	-	TRBV7-2	CASSLASSTQYF	TGTGCCAGCAGCTTAGCCTCAAGCACCCAGTACTTC
TRBJ2-1	TRBD1	once	TRBV7-9	CASSWTGLQSEQFF	TGTGCCAGCAGCTGGACAGGGTTGCAAAGTGAGCAGTTCTTC
TRBJ2-7	-	few	TRBV20-1	CSARVSGTDLRQYF	TGCAGTGCTAGAGTTAGTGGGACCGACCTAAGGCAGTACTTC
TRBJ2-1	-	many	TRBV5-1	CASSLLVGNEQFF	TGCGCCAGCAGCTTGCTAGTTGGTAATGAGCAGTTCTTC
TRBJ2-3	TRBD2	few	TRBV12-3/TRBV12-4	CASSLSGGSTDTQYF	TGTGCCAGCAGCCTTAGCGGGGGGAGCACAGATACGCAGTATTTT
TRBJ2-2	TRBD1	-	TRBV20-1	CSAPHAGTGRPGELFF	TGCAGTGCCCCTCACGCCGGGACAGGGAGGCCCGGGGAGCTGTTTTTT
TRBJ1-6	-	few	TRBV3-1	CASSRPRSPLHF	TGTGCCAGCAGCCGCCCTCGGTCACCCCTCCACTTT
TRBJ2-1	TRBD2	-	TRBV7-7	CASSQGTSGAFNEQFF	TGTGCCAGCAGCCAGGGGACTAGCGGGGCCTTCAATGAGCAGTTCTTC
TRBJ2-7	TRBD1	few	TRBV10-2	CASSGTGTGGSYEQYF	TGCGCCAGCAGTGGTACCGGGACAGGAGGGTCCTACGAGCAGTACTTC
TRBJ2-1	TRBD1	-	TRBV7-2	CASSFTGANEQFF	TGTGCCAGCAGCTTCACAGGGGCTAATGAGCAGTTCTTC
TRBJ2-3	TRBD1	-	TRBV20-1	CSAGTGLDTQYF	TGCAGTGCTGGGACAGGGTTAGATACGCAGTATTTT
TRBJ2-1	-	few	TRBV12-3/TRBV12-4	CASSLIADPF	TGTGCCAGCAGTTTAATAGCGGACCCCTTC
TRBJ2-7	-	-	TRBV6-1	CASSEASAVPYEQYF	TGTGCCAGCAGTGAAGCATCGGCAGTTCCCTACGAGCAGTACTTC
TRBJ1-1	-	many	TRBV13	CASSLSVGTEAFF	TGTGCCAGCAGCTTATCGGTGGGCACTGAAGCTTTCTTT
TRBJ1-1	-	-	TRBV29-1	CSVGPAHEAFF	TGCAGCGTTGGCCCCGCGCACGAAGCTTTCTTT
TRBJ2-7	-	-	TRBV6-2/TRBV6-3	CASSTNRLRYEQYF	TGTGCCAGCAGTACAAACAGGCTACGGTACGAGCAGTACTTC
TRBJ2-1	-	-	TRBV20-1	CSARGQRPTFYNEHFF	TGCAGTGCTAGAGGACAGCGCCCTACCTTCTACAATGAGCACTTCTTC
TRBJ2-5	-	-	TRBV7-9	CASSLGPERFF	TGTGCCAGCAGCTTGGGACCCGAGCGGTTCTTC
TRBJ1-4	-	few	TRBV29-1	CSVRQDEREKLFF	TGCAGCGTTCGACAGGACGAAAGGGAAAAACTGTTTTTT
TRBJ2-1	TRBD2	few	TRBV12-3/TRBV12-4	CASSLRAGGRQFF	TGTGCCAGCAGTTTAAGAGCGGGGGGGCGGCAGTTCTTC